The TCR beta chain under discussion was sequenced for a study of blood T cells in healthy people across ages. Study results and caveats: Unsorted PBMCs ruled out conclusive naive versus antigen-experienced comparison. While age rose, TCR beta diversity per million T cells dropped in a roughly linear way. The study found TCR beta diversity correlated strongly with naive T cell percentage.

A sample-barcoded 5' primer and a J-beta primer mix were used in a second PCR of roughly 6 to 11 cycles. TCRdb processed the 5' RACE reads anew with MiXCR; each CDR3 protein has one entry. The top ten clones hold approximately 24% of a sample with hundreds of thousands of distinct CDR3 sequences, about 61% of them seen once. Points on this clonotype: Its antigen is not identified.

CDR3 length equals 15 residues. The germline gives CDR1 LGHNA, CDR2 YSLEER. The chain employs TRBV4-3 and TRBJ2-4, with D unclear. Sample: blood. This clonotype originated in a man aged 35 to 55 in good health. CDR3 bases: TGCGTGCGGACCGGCGAAGCCCTAGCCAAAAACATTCAGTACTTC. This gives the protein CVRTGEALAKNIQYF.